The 9 T cell receptor beta chains listed next were all sequenced from one sample in a study of cytomegalovirus exposure and HLA in healthy donors. The PCR was carried out with 60 Vbeta primers and 13 Jbeta primers. The repertoire was sequenced with immunoSEQ multiplex PCR; TCRdb's copy has only in-frame clones and lacks some. This repertoire shows 90,000 to 150,000 clones, about 78% found once; its top ten account for 8.2%. Sequencing was carried out using PBMCs. These receptors were taken from a woman between 40 and 55 years old in good health and CMV-seropositive.

A few counts support this clone. V gene TRBV2 combines with J gene TRBJ1-1, with a weak D call TRBD1 (5 bases). Trimming took 7 bases from V and 7 from J, leaving 16 bases between them. There are 13 residues in the CDR3. CDR1 is SNHLY, CDR2 FYNNEI, per germline. The CDR3 spells CASIVPPGIEAFF. The CDR3 DNA sequence: TGTGCCAGCATCGTACCCCCAGGGATTGAAGCTTTCTTT.

The chain uses TRBV18 and TRBJ2-7; D may be TRBD1 (6 bases). Germline CDR1 reads KGHSH; CDR2 reads LQKENI. The CDR3 is 13 residues long. V was clipped by 1 base and J by 3 bases, with 7 bases between them. The CDR3 coding sequence is TGTGCCAGCTCACCACGGGACAACTACGAGCAGTACTTC. It specifies CASSPRDNYEQYF. Together with reference TRBV18 and TRBJ2-7, the CDR3 gives the full variable domain: NAGVMQNPRHLVRRRGQEARLRCSPMKGHSHVYWYRQLPEEGLKFMVYLQKENIIDESGMPKERFSAEFPKEGPSILRIQQVVRGDSAAYFCASSPRDNYEQYFGPGTRLTVT.

The chain couples TRBV7-2 to TRBJ1-6; TRBD1 aligns across 8 bases. Germline loops: CDR1 SGHTA, CDR2 FQGNSA. J lost 1 base, V lost 5 bases, and 10 bases had no gene match. The CDR3 is 18 amino acids. CDR3 region: CASSPGQGYISYNSPLHF. CDR3 coding DNA: TGTGCCAGCAGCCCCGGACAGGGTTATATTTCCTATAATTCACCCCTCCACTTT. Using reference TRBV7-2 and TRBJ1-6 for the parts outside the CDR3, the full variable domain is GAGVSQSPSNKVTEKGKDVELRCDPISGHTALYWYRQSLGQGLEFLIYFQGNSAPDKSGLPSDRFSAERTGGSVSTLTIQRTQQEDSAVYLCASSPGQGYISYNSPLHFGNGTRLTVT.

This chain connects TRBV2 to TRBJ1-1; tentative D call: TRBD1 (6 bases). There are 14 residues in the CDR3. V was cut by 4 bases and J by 2 bases, with 11 bases left in between. Germline lookup yields CDR1 SNHLY and CDR2 FYNNEI. CDR3 DNA sequence: TGTGCCAGCAGTGGGACAGAAGTAAACACTGAAGCTTTCTTT. This translates into CASSGTEVNTEAFF.

The CDR3 loop is CASSPSGQGDGELFF. In DNA, the CDR3 is TGTGCCAGCAGCCCGTCCGGACAGGGGGACGGGGAGCTGTTTTTT. This chain links TRBV7-3 with TRBJ2-2; TRBD1 matches at 10 bases. Germline-derived CDR1 and CDR2 are SGHTA and FQGTGA. V trimming: 5 bases; J trimming: 7 bases; junction bases outside the gene matches: 7. The CDR3 has 15 residues.

The CDR3 sequence is CSGRGLRAGEQFF. Written as DNA, the CDR3 is TGCAGCGGGCGAGGACTAAGGGCAGGGGAGCAGTTCTTC. The rearrangement uses TRBV29-1 and TRBJ2-1; a weak D match, TRBD2 (6 bases). Trimming removed 7 bases from V and 10 bases from J, with 20 bases in between. From germline, CDR1 is SQVTM and CDR2 ANQGSEA. The CDR3 consists of 13 residues.

Note on this clone: A much more abundant neighbour one base away suggests this may be a read error. This chain joins TRBV5-4 and TRBJ1-1, with 7 nucleotides matching TRBD1. The V gene's germline CDR1 is SGHNT and CDR2 YYREEE (reference sequence). Losses at the gene ends were 5 bases for V and 1 base for J; bases not matched to a gene: 2. The CDR3 is 13 amino acids. CDR3 loop: CASSRTGNTEAFF. DNA of the CDR3: TGTGCCAGCAGTAGGACAGGGAACACTGAAGCTTTCTTT. Using reference TRBV5-4 and TRBJ1-1 for the parts outside the CDR3, the full variable domain is ETGVTQSPTHLIKTRGQQVTLRCSSQSGHNTVSWYQQALGQGPQFIFQYYREEENGRGNFPPRFSGLQFPNYSSELNVNALELDDSALYLCASSRTGNTEAFFGQGTRLTVV.

The chain's CDR3 is CASSLDLFGSSGSGELFF. The CDR3 nucleotides read TGTGCCAGCAGCTTGGATTTGTTCGGCTCTTCGGGGTCCGGGGAGCTGTTTTTT. The chain has TRBV5-4 and TRBJ2-2, with D tentatively TRBD2 (5 bases). Trimming left V 0 bases short and J 6 bases short, with 21 bases between. The CDR3 spans 18 residues. Germline CDR1 and CDR2: SGHNT and YYREEE (reference sequence).

The J gene is TRBJ2-7, the V gene TRBV29-1; no clear D gene. This CDR3 contains 13 residues. V lost 4 bases and J lost 0, with 10 bases in between. Germline CDR1 and CDR2: SQVTM and ANQGSEA. CDR3 protein: CSVVPPGSYEQYF. CDR3 sequence (DNA): TGCAGCGTTGTTCCGCCGGGCTCCTACGAGCAGTACTTC.